Sequencing of this TCR beta chain was carried out in a study of blood T cells in healthy people across ages. In germline, CDR1 is SGHRS, CDR2 YFSETQ. There are 13 residues in the CDR3. Trimming pared 7 bases from V and 0 bases from J, leaving 7 bases between. Using a J-beta primer mix together with a sample-barcoded 5' primer, a second PCR was run for roughly 7 to 11 cycles. Via MiXCR, TCRdb re-called the 5' RACE reads, giving one row per CDR3 protein. Here the sample spans 650,000 to 1,000,000 distinct CDR3 sequences, about 37% being singletons. Whole-study findings and limits: It was the long-lived donors that had more naive CD4+ cells and higher diversity than aged donors. Bulk PBMC profiling left naive and antigen-experienced comparisons inconclusive.

This clonotype has more than one count but fewer than ten. Its target is unknown. In each sample, at least 7 million PBMCs were isolated. The total RNA that was extracted per sample amounted to at least 5 micrograms. The chain joins TRBV5-1 to TRBJ2-2; no definite D call. This TCR derives from a man younger than 35 in good health. The material sequenced was blood. CDR3 DNA sequence: TGCGCCAGCCCCGGTCCGAACACCGGGGAGCTGTTTTTT. Its protein is CASPGPNTGELFF. Full variable domain (remainder filled in from reference TRBV5-1 and TRBJ2-2): KAGVTQTPRYLIKTRGQQVTLSCSPISGHRSVSWYQQTPGQGLQFLFEYFSETQRNKGNFPGRFSGRQFSNSRSEMNVSTLELGDSALYLCASPGPNTGELFFGEGSRLTVL.